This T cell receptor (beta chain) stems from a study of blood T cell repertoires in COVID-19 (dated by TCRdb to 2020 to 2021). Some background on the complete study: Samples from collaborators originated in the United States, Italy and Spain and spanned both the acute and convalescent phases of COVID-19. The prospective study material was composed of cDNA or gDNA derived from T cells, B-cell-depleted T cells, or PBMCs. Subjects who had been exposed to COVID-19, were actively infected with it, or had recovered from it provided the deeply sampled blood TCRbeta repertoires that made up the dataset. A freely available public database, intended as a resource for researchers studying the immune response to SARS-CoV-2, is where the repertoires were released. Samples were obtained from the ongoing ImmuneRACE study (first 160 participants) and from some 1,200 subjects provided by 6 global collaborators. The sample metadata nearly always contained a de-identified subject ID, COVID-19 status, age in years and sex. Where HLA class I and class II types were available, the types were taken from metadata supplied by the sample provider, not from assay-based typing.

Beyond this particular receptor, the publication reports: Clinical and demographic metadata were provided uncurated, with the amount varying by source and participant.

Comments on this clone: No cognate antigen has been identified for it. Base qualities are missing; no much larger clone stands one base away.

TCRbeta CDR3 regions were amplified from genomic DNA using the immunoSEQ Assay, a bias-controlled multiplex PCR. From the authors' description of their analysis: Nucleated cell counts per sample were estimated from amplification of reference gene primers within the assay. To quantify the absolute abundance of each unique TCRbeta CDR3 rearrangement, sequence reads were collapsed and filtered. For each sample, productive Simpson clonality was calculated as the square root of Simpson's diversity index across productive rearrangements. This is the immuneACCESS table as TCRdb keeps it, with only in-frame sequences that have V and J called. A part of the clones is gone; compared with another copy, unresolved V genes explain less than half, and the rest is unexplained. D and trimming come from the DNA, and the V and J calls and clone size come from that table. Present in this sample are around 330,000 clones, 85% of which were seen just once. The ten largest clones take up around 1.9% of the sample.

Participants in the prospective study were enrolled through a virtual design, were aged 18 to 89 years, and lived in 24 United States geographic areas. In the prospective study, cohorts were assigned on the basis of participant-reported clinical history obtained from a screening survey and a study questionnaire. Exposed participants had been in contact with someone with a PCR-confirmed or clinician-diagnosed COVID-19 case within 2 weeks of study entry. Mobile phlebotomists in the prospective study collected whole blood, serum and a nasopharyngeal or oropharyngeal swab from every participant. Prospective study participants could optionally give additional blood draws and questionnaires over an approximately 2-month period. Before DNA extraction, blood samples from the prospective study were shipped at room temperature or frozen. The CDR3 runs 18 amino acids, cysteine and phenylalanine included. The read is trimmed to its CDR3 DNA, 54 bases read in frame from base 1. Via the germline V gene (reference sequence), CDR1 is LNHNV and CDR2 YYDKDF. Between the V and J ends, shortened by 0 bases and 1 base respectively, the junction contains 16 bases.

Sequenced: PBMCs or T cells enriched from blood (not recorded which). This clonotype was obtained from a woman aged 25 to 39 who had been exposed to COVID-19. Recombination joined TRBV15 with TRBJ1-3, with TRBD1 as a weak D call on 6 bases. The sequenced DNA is TGTGCCACCAGCAGAGATTTCAGGGGCAGGGCTTCTGGAAACACCATATATTTT. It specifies CATSRDFRGRASGNTIYF.